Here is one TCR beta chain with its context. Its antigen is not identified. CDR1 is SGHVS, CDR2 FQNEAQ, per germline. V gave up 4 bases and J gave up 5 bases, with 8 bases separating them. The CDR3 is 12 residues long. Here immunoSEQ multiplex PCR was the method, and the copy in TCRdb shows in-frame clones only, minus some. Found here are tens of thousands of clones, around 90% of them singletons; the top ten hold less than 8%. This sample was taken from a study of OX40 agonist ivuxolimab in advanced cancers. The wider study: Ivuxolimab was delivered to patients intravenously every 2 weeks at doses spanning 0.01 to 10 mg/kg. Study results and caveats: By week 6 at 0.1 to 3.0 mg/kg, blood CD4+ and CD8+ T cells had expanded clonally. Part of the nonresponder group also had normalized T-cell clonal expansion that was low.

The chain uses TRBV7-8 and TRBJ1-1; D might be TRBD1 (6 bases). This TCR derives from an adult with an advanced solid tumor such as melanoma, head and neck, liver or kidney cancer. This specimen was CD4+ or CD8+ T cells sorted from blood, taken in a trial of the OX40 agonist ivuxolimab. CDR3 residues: CASSWRGTEAFF. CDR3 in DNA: TGTGCCAGCAGCTGGAGGGGGACTGAAGCTTTCTTT.